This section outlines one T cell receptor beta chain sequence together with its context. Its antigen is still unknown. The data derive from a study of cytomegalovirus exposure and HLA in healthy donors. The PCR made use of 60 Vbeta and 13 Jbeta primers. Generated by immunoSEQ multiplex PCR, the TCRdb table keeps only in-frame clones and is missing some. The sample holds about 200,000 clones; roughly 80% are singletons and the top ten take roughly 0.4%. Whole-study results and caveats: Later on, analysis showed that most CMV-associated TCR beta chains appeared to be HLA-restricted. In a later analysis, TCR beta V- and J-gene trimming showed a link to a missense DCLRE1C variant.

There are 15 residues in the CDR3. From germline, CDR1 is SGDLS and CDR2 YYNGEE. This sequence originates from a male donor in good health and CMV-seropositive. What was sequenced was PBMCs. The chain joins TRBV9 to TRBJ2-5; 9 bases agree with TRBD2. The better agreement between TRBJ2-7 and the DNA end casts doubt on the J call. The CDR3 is CASSASSGVPYEQYF. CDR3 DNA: TGTGCCAGCAGCGCCTCTAGCGGGGTACCCTACGAGCAGTACTTC.